The TCR beta chain described here comes from a study of cytomegalovirus exposure and HLA in healthy donors. With 60 Vbeta and 13 Jbeta primers, the PCR was carried out. Produced via immunoSEQ multiplex PCR; TCRdb's table is partial and in-frame only. The sample contains roughly 140,000 clones, 75% to 80% of which appear only once. At sampling all donors were nominally healthy, likely with unrecorded immune exposures. The CDR3 covers 14 residues. V was trimmed by 5 bases and J by 6 bases, leaving 14 bases between them. Germline V gene data show CDR1 as LNHDA and CDR2 as SQIVND (reference sequence). A remark on this clone: Its antigen is unknown.

Study-wide points: In vitro assays verified that a few CMV-associated chains recognized CMV antigens specifically. What a later analysis showed was that several of the most significant clusters appeared linked to common viral pathogens.

The chain uses TRBV19 and TRBJ2-1; D remains ambiguous. The TCR comes from a woman between 18 and 29 years old in good health and CMV-seropositive. The specimen sequenced was PBMCs. The CDR3, as DNA: TGTGCCAGTAGTGGCCTATTAAGGAGCAATGAGCAGTTCTTC. Its protein is CASSGLLRSNEQFF.